A selection of T cell receptor beta chains follows, all from one sample in a study of human T cells and chemical hapten exposure. TCRdb re-called the RACE reads with MiXCR, one entry per CDR3 protein. The repertoire holds tens of thousands of distinct CDR3 sequences, with 9.4% as singletons. The sequencing here drew on whole blood, taken in connection with sensitization to the hapten diphenylcyclopropenone (DPC). These receptor sequences come from a woman aged 40 to 55 with alopecia areata. Some clones in this sample may be carry-over from other donors' samples. Both conserved end residues are part of each CDR3. The D gene is left open where the match is weak. Part of the rows lack a size; the others show once, few, many or a class for expanded clones.

>TRBJ1-4|many|TRBV6-2/TRBV6-3|.
CASSKSRPFETEKLFF
TGTGCCAGCAGCAAATCCCGCCCTTTTGAGACCGAAAAACTGTTTTTT
>TRBJ2-1|many|TRBV14|.
CASSQQNNEQFF
TGTGCCAGCAGCCAACAAAACAATGAGCAGTTCTTC
>TRBJ2-1|many|TRBV5-1|TRBD2
CASSFELAGSQSSYNEQFF
TGCGCCAGCAGCTTTGAACTAGCGGGCTCTCAAAGCTCCTACAATGAGCAGTTCTTC
>TRBJ2-3|many|TRBV2|TRBD1
CASSYSAGTGVTDTQYF
TGTGCCAGCAGTTACTCCGCCGGGACAGGGGTCACAGATACGCAGTATTTT
>TRBJ1-1|few|TRBV7-2|.
CASSKHGTESEAFF
TGTGCCAGCAGCAAACATGGGACGGAATCTGAAGCTTTCTTT
>TRBJ2-4|.|TRBV7-3|TRBD1
CATMGDRVRDIQYF
TGTGCCACTATGGGGGACAGGGTGCGTGACATTCAGTACTTC
>TRBJ1-6|many|TRBV7-2|.
CASSRTLLADSPLHF
TGTGCCAGCAGCCGGACCTTACTCGCTGATTCACCCCTCCACTTT
>TRBJ2-7|few|TRBV30|.
CAWSGLGHYEQYF
TGTGCCTGGAGTGGCCTGGGGCACTACGAGCAGTACTTC
>TRBJ2-7|many|TRBV2|.
CASSELWSVPSYEQYF
TGTGCCAGCAGTGAACTTTGGTCAGTCCCGTCCTACGAGCAGTACTTC
>TRBJ2-7|many|TRBV6-6|.
CASTSRDEQYF
TGTGCCAGCACCTCCAGGGACGAGCAGTACTTC
>TRBJ2-7|few|TRBV1|.
CTSSQAAVRLGEYF
TGCACCAGCAGCCAAGCTGCGGTTCGCCTAGGCGAGTACTTC
>TRBJ2-1|.|TRBV7-2|TRBD1
CASSLGDRLSSYNEQFF
TGTGCCAGCAGCTTAGGGGACAGATTGAGCTCCTACAATGAGCAGTTCTTC
>TRBJ2-1|many|TRBV7-9|TRBD1
CASSLVGDRDVYGLF
TGTGCCAGCAGCTTAGTAGGGGACAGGGACGTGTATGGGCTCTTC
>TRBJ2-2|few|TRBV5-6|TRBD2
CASSGKGLAGDTGELFF
TGTGCCAGCAGCGGGAAAGGACTAGCGGGGGACACCGGGGAGCTGTTTTTT
>TRBJ2-2|many|TRBV6-2/TRBV6-3|.
CASSYGVTGELFF
TGTGCCAGCAGTTATGGGGTAACGGGGGAGCTGTTTTTT
>TRBJ2-7|.|TRBV5-6|.
CASSFWGGRSYEQYF
TGTGCCAGCAGCTTTTGGGGGGGCCGGTCCTACGAGCAGTACTTC
>TRBJ2-1|few|TRBV27|TRBD2
CASSPGRDYGNEQFF
TGTGCCAGCAGTCCAGGGCGGGACTATGGCAATGAGCAGTTCTTC
>TRBJ2-5|few|TRBV5-4|TRBD2
CASSPKAGGLQETQYF
TGTGCCAGCAGCCCAAAAGCGGGGGGCCTTCAAGAGACCCAGTACTTC
>TRBJ2-5|few|TRBV4-1|.
CASSQVKPETQYF
TGCGCCAGCAGCCAAGTGAAGCCGGAGACCCAGTACTTC
>TRBJ2-5|many|TRBV29-1|.
CSVDAGPETQYF
TGCAGCGTTGATGCAGGTCCAGAGACCCAGTACTTC
>TRBJ2-3|.|TRBV29-1|.
CSEDTQYF
TGCAGCGAGGATACGCAGTATTTT
>TRBJ2-4|many|TRBV7-3|.
CASSLTYENIQYF
TGTGCCAGCAGCTTAACGTACGAGAACATTCAGTACTTC
>TRBJ2-7|.|TRBV20-1|.
CSARDPRQPTYEQYF
TGCAGTGCTAGAGATCCCCGACAGCCAACCTACGAGCAGTACTTC
>TRBJ1-5|.|TRBV2|.
CASSQGPGRNQPQHF
TGTGCCAGCAGTCAAGGGCCTGGACGAAATCAGCCCCAGCATTTT
>TRBJ2-7|few|TRBV12-3/TRBV12-4|TRBD2
CASSLLAGAIEQYF
TGTGCCAGCAGTTTACTAGCGGGGGCTATCGAGCAGTACTTC
>TRBJ1-6|many|TRBV12-3/TRBV12-4|.
CASSLSAGFNNSPLHF
TGTGCCAGCAGTTTAAGTGCAGGGTTCAATAATTCACCCCTCCACTTT
>TRBJ2-7|many|TRBV29-1|.
CSVARSDEQYF
TGCAGCGTTGCGAGAAGCGACGAGCAGTACTTC
>TRBJ1-1|once|TRBV18|.
CASSLLTVEAFF
TGTGCCAGCTCACTTCTGACAGTTGAAGCTTTCTTT
>TRBJ1-3|many|TRBV21-1|.
CASSKGGPGSGNTIYF
TGTGCCAGCAGCAAAGGAGGGCCAGGCTCTGGAAACACCATATATTTT
>TRBJ2-7|.|TRBV5-5|TRBD1
CASSLGQGADEQYF
TGTGCCAGCAGCTTGGGACAGGGGGCGGACGAGCAGTACTTC
>TRBJ2-7|.|TRBV28|.
CATSWVALSYEQYF
TGTGCCACCTCATGGGTAGCACTATCCTACGAGCAGTACTTC
>TRBJ1-5|.|TRBV2|TRBD1
CASRADRGKNQPQHF
TGTGCCAGCAGGGCTGACAGGGGTAAGAATCAGCCCCAGCATTTT
>TRBJ2-5|.|TRBV27|.
CASRHTSILETQYF
TGTGCCAGCAGACATACTAGTATACTAGAGACCCAGTACTTC
>TRBJ1-6|many|TRBV6-1|TRBD1
CASSEALRRGNSPLHF
TGTGCCAGCAGTGAAGCGCTTCGCAGGGGGAATTCACCCCTCCACTTT
>TRBJ1-1|.|TRBV6-6|.
CAGSYSEMNTEAFF
TGTGCCGGCAGTTACTCAGAGATGAACACTGAAGCTTTCTTT
>TRBJ2-5|many|TRBV14|TRBD2
CASSQETSPQETQYF
TGTGCCAGCAGCCAAGAGACTAGCCCCCAAGAGACCCAGTACTTC
>TRBJ1-2|many|TRBV2|TRBD1
CASSRGPEENYGYTF
TGTGCCAGCAGTAGGGGGCCAGAAGAAAACTATGGCTACACCTTC
>TRBJ2-5|.|TRBV20-1|.
CSAKLTAQETQYF
TGCAGTGCTAAGTTGACAGCCCAAGAGACCCAGTACTTC
>TRBJ2-1|few|TRBV29-1|.
CSVGKAGYNEQFF
TGCAGCGTTGGGAAGGCCGGTTACAATGAGCAGTTCTTC
>TRBJ2-3|few|TRBV5-6|.
CASSFLGGRDTQYF
TGTGCCAGCAGCTTCTTAGGGGGGAGAGATACGCAGTATTTT
>TRBJ2-3|many|TRBV24-1|.
CATSDNREPDTQYF
TGTGCCACCAGTGACAACAGGGAACCAGATACGCAGTATTTT
>TRBJ2-3|.|TRBV4-2|.
CASSQARGFDLSTDTQYF
TGTGCCAGCAGCCAAGCTAGGGGTTTTGACCTGAGCACAGATACGCAGTATTTT